One sample yielded the 21 T cell receptor beta chains listed below, sequenced in a study of T cells in Graves' hyperthyroidism and ophthalmopathy (dated by TCRdb to about 2019). Library preparation employed multiplex PCR. The instrument was an Illumina HiSeq 2000. The TCR beta CDR3 regions were amplified from RNA transcripts. For the first round of RT-PCR on the TCR CDR3, the HTBI primer set was used together with the Qiagen OneStep RT-PCR kit. TCRdb trimmed the raw reads at Q25, called clones with MiXCR and kept productive beta chains. Identical CDR3 protein sequences are pooled into one entry, listed with their most common genes and DNA. The sample profile shows about 840,000 distinct CDR3 sequences; 35% to 40% of them were found once. 8% to 9% of the sample is taken by the ten largest. Sequencing was done on a sample of blood. These receptors originate from a man aged 18 to 35 with Graves' hyperthyroidism.

This clonotype was seen only a few times. The chain employs TRBV7-9 and TRBJ2-7, with 10 bases lining up with TRBD2. The CDR3 contains 15 residues. V shed 3 bases, J shed 5 bases, and the junction held 7 bases outside the gene matches. The germline CDR1 and CDR2 sequences are SEHNR and FQNEAQ (reference sequence). CDR3 sequence: CASSFPGTSANEQYF. DNA of the CDR3: TGTGCCAGCAGCTTCCCCGGGACTAGCGCGAACGAGCAGTACTTC.

This clonotype was detected ten times or more. The chain uses TRBV2 and TRBJ2-6; D is undetermined. This CDR3 spans 15 amino acids. The germline gives CDR1 SNHLY, CDR2 FYNNEI. Trimming left V 6 bases short and J 0 bases short, with 9 bases between. The CDR3 nucleotides read TGTGCCAGCAGGACCGTCTACTCTGGGGCCAACGTCCTGACTTTC. This gives the protein CASRTVYSGANVLTF. The whole variable domain, remainder taken from reference TRBV2 and TRBJ2-6, is EPEVTQTPSHQVTQMGQEVILRCVPISNHLYFYWYRQILGQKVEFLVSFYNNEISEKSEIFDDQFSVERPDGSNFTLKIRSTKLEDSAMYFCASRTVYSGANVLTFGAGSRLTVL.

In regard to this clonotype: This sequence may be a read error, since a much larger clone differs from it by one base. This CDR3 is CASPAGDGETQYF. DNA of the CDR3: TGTGCCAGCCCAGCGGGAGACGGAGAGACCCAGTACTTC. The genes are TRBV2 and TRBJ2-5, with 8 bases fitting TRBD2. The CDR3 runs to 13 residues. Germline-derived CDR1 and CDR2 are SNHLY and FYNNEI. V was pared by 8 bases and J by 4 bases, with 6 bases of the junction left unmatched.

As regards this clonotype: Here the CDR3 omits its conserved ending phenylalanine or tryptophan, so a read error is the likely source. The rearrangement joins TRBV5-1 to TRBJ2-7; maybe TRBD2 (6 bases). The germline CDR1 and CDR2 sequences are SGHRS and YFSETQ. This CDR3 has 14 residues. Written as DNA, the CDR3 is TGTGCCAGCAGCTGGGACGGGAGCCCCTACGAGCAGTACTAC. Encoded protein: CASSWDGSPYEQYY.

The table lists this clonotype with a few counts. The chain uses TRBV4-1 and TRBJ1-1; D is unclear. Trimming left V 2 bases short and J 0 bases short, with 7 bases between. Per the germline V gene, CDR1 is MGHRA and CDR2 is YSYEKL. CDR3 length: 14 amino acids. CDR3 sequence (DNA): TGCGCCAGCAGCCAAAACCTCATGAACACTGAAGCTTTCTTT. It yields the protein CASSQNLMNTEAFF.

Turning to this clonotype: A read error may account for a junction end that differs from germline. V is TRBV7-2 and J is TRBJ2-6; D remains ambiguous. This CDR3 is built from 13 residues. The germline CDR1 and CDR2 sequences are SGHTA and FQGNSA. The CDR3 DNA reads as TGTGCCAGCAGCTTAGTCCCCACGCACACTGAAGCTTTC. Amino acids: CASSLVPTHTEAF.

The rearrangement links TRBV6-6 to TRBJ1-2; perhaps TRBD1 as D (5 bases). The germline gives CDR1 MNHNY, CDR2 SVGAGI (reference sequence). The CDR3 extends over 14 amino acids. V shed 0 bases and J shed 10 bases, with 15 bases lying between them. The CDR3 reads CASSYSFAGTDYTF. In DNA, the CDR3 is TGTGCCAGCAGTTACTCGTTCGCAGGGACCGACTACACCTTC.

This rearrangement joins TRBV25-1 to TRBJ2-6, with D uncertain. The CDR3 length is 16 residues. Trimming pared 5 bases from V and 0 bases from J, leaving 11 bases between. The germline V gene has CDR1 MGHDK and CDR2 SYGVNS. DNA for the CDR3: TGTGCCAGCAGTTTTGTGGGTCTCTCTGGGGCCAACGTCCTGACTTTC. Encoded protein: CASSFVGLSGANVLTF.

The chain has TRBV20-1 and TRBJ2-3; 7 bases match TRBD2. The CDR3 sequence is 15 residues long. Germline CDR1 is DFQATT and CDR2 is SNEGSKA (reference sequence). The V gene end was trimmed by 5 bases and the J gene end by 5 bases; junction bases not matched to a gene: 13. The CDR3 coding sequence is TGCAGTGCTCCCCTGAAAGCGGGGTGGGGAGATACGCAGTATTTT. It codes for CSAPLKAGWGDTQYF.

The rearrangement joins TRBV6-6 to TRBJ1-6; D perhaps matches TRBD1 (5 bases). The CDR3 sequence is 13 residues long. Germline CDR1 and CDR2: MNHNY and SVGAGI (reference sequence). The V end lost 9 bases, the J end lost 7 bases, and 13 bases lay between the germline ends. Here the CDR3 DNA reads TGTGCCAGGCCCGGGACGGGGAATTCACCCCTCCACTTT. This translates into CARPGTGNSPLHF.

This clonotype was seen a handful of times. The J gene is TRBJ2-7, the V gene TRBV20-1, with D maybe TRBD2 (5 bases). Trimming took 0 bases from V and 6 from J, leaving 12 bases between them. Germline loops: CDR1 DFQATT, CDR2 SNEGSKA (reference sequence). The CDR3 loop spans 13 amino acids. CDR3 nucleotides: TGCAGTGCTAGAGATCTAGAGGGTAGCGAGCAGTACTTC. It codes for CSARDLEGSEQYF.

This rearrangement joins TRBV9 to TRBJ1-4; D uncertain. The V end lost 4 bases, the J end lost 4 bases, and 11 bases lay between the germline ends. Germline CDR1 is SGDLS and CDR2 is YYNGEE. CDR3 length: 14 residues. The CDR3 region is CASSSRVLNEKLFF. In nucleotides, the CDR3 is TGTGCCAGCAGCTCGAGGGTGCTTAATGAAAAACTGTTTTTT.

This clonotype was seen a handful of times. The chain couples TRBV6-5 to TRBJ1-1; D unresolved. There are 15 residues in the CDR3. Germline lookup yields CDR1 MNHEY and CDR2 SVGAGI. The V end lost 10 bases, the J end lost 0 bases, and 18 bases lay between the germline ends. For the CDR3, the DNA is TGTGCCACCTCTCCCGGACGGAGCATGAACACTGAAGCTTTCTTT. It translates to CATSPGRSMNTEAFF.

There are many counts of this clonotype. The chain couples TRBV2 to TRBJ1-6; 8 bases fit TRBD1. Germline CDR1 is SNHLY and CDR2 is FYNNEI. CDR3 size: 14 residues. With 3 bases clipped from V and 7 bases from J, the junction kept 2 bases outside the gene matches. CDR3 residues: CASSERTGNSPLHF. Written as DNA, the CDR3 is TGTGCCAGCAGTGAGCGGACAGGGAATTCACCCCTCCACTTT.

The V call is TRBV7-9, the J call TRBJ2-3, with 11 bases identical to TRBD2. After removal of 5 bases from V and 5 bases from J, the junction contained 6 bases not matched to a gene. In germline, CDR1 is SEHNR, CDR2 FQNEAQ (reference sequence). The CDR3 has 15 amino acids. The CDR3 reads CASSRSGRGGDTQYF. The CDR3 nucleotides read TGTGCCAGCAGCCGTAGCGGGAGGGGGGGAGATACGCAGTATTTT.

The chain is built from TRBV6-5 and TRBJ2-2; no clear D gene. V dropped 5 bases and J dropped 0 bases, with 13 bases sitting between them. Per the germline V gene, CDR1 is MNHEY and CDR2 is SVGAGI. CDR3 length equals 16 residues. CDR3: CASSEPNSPNTGELFF. In DNA, the CDR3 is TGTGCCAGCAGTGAACCGAACAGCCCGAACACCGGGGAGCTGTTTTTT.

There are a few counts of this clonotype. The rearrangement uses TRBV5-6 and TRBJ1-6; 7 nucleotides align to TRBD1. The CDR3 loop spans 15 amino acids. Germline values: CDR1 SGHDT, CDR2 YYEEEE. J gave up 5 bases and V 4 bases, and 6 bases lay outside the gene matches. CDR3 nucleotide sequence: TGTGCCAGCAGCCTCGGACAGGTCGATAATTCACCCCTCCACTTT. Its protein product is CASSLGQVDNSPLHF.

In DNA form, the CDR3 reads TGCAGTGCTATCGGGACAGGGGACCACGGGGAGCTGTTTTTT. Protein: CSAIGTGDHGELFF. V and J are TRBV20-1 and TRBJ2-2; 10 bases are shared with TRBD1. V shed 4 bases and J 7 bases; nucleotides not matched to a gene: 6. Germline V gives CDR1 DFQATT, CDR2 SNEGSKA (reference sequence). The CDR3 loop spans 14 amino acids.

Details on this clonotype: The DNA is left out, because the CDR3 cannot be placed on it with certainty; the CDR3 is given as TCRdb lists it. The J gene is TRBJ2-7, the V gene TRBV12-3 or TRBV12-4; the table's D call of TRBD1 was not tested on the DNA. The CDR3 region is 19 residues in length, termini included. CDR3: CASSFYICSAGQGANEQYF.

This clonotype came up many times. The CDR3 coding sequence is TGTGCCAGCAGTGGAGTTAGCGGGGAGCTGTTTTTT. It yields the protein CASSGVSGELFF. This rearrangement joins TRBV2 to TRBJ2-2; no reliable D call. Germline CDR1 and CDR2: SNHLY and FYNNEI. CDR3 length: 12 amino acids. Deletions cut 4 bases from V and 7 bases from J, with 7 bases between.

This clonotype was found many times. The J gene is TRBJ1-1, the V gene TRBV29-1, with D hard to call. Trimming took off 7 bases at V and 3 bases at J, with 12 bases between the two ends. The CDR3 length is 12 residues. The germline gives CDR1 SQVTM, CDR2 ANQGSEA. The CDR3 sequence is CSASTWDTEAFF. The DNA for the CDR3 is TGCAGCGCCTCAACGTGGGACACTGAAGCTTTCTTT.